This TCR beta chain stems from a study of identical twins. One entry per CDR3 protein, called by TCRdb with MiXCR from the 5' RACE reads. The sample lists more than 250,000 distinct CDR3 sequences; less than 9% were seen once. The ends were cut back, 1 base at V and 2 bases at J, with 12 bases in the middle. Germline CDR1 and CDR2: SGHTA and FQGNSA. The CDR3 has 16 amino acids. These data were likewise used in another study, on yellow fever vaccine responses in identical twins.

Sample: memory (CD45RO+) T cells sorted from blood. This sequence originates from a woman younger than 35 in good health. The chain uses TRBV7-2 and TRBJ1-3; maybe TRBD1 (5 bases). The CDR3 sequence is CASSLGQLKAGNTIYF. The CDR3 nucleotides are TGTGCCAGCAGCTTAGGACAGCTCAAAGCTGGAAACACCATATATTTT.